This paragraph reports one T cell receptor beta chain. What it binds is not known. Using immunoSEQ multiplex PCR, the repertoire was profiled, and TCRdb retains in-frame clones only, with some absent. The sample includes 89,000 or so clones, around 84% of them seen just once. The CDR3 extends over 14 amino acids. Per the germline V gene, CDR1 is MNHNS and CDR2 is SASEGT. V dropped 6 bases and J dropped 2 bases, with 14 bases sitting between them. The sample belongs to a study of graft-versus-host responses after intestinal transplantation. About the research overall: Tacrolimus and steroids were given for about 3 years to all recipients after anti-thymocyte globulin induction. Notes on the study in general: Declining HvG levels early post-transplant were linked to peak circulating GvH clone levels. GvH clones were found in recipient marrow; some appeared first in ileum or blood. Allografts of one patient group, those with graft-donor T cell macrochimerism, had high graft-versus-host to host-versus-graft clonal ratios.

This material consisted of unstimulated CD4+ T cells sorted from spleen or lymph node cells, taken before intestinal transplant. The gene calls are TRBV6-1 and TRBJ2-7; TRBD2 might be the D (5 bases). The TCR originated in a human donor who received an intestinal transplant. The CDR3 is CASSQGIGAYEQYF. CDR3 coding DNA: TGTGCCAGCAGCCAAGGCATCGGGGCCTACGAGCAGTACTTC.